This T cell receptor beta chain came from a study of Ad26.COV2.S vaccination and SARS-CoV-2 variants. Study results and limitations: Spike-specific TCR breadth was greater after Ad26.COV2.S than placebo.

Trimming took 6 bases from V and 6 from J, leaving 22 bases between them. The CDR3 runs to 16 residues. From germline, CDR1 is MNHEY and CDR2 SVGEGT. Treatment of the sample: 15 to 20 received Ad26.COV2.S at low or high dose, single or two shots; a few received placebo; per-sample allocation not given. It was on day 63 after the first vaccine or placebo injection that samples were taken. As concerns this clone: Antigen: not known.

Profiled with immunoSEQ multiplex PCR; TCRdb holds only in-frame clones, not every one. The repertoire holds approximately 480,000 clones, with around nine tenths as singletons. The J gene is TRBJ2-3, the V gene TRBV6-2 or TRBV6-3; a weak D match, TRBD2 (5 bases). The sequence was collected from a person aged 18 to 65 who received the Ad26.COV2.S COVID-19 vaccine or a placebo. This specimen was peripheral blood, taken in a trial of Ad26.COV2.S vaccine versus placebo. In DNA form, the CDR3 reads TGTGCCAGCAGCCCCATCTTCCTGCGATCGGGGGATACGCAGTATTTT. This codes for CASSPIFLRSGDTQYF.